These 20 T cell receptor beta chains were sequenced from one sample in a study of blood T cell repertoires in COVID-19. Data came from immunoSEQ multiplex PCR; TCRdb stores just in-frame clones and leaves some out. Of around 230,000 clones in the sample, about nine tenths were seen once. What was sequenced was peripheral blood. Every receptor here comes from a man in his thirties or forties who had recovered from COVID-19.

This chain joins TRBV5-1 and TRBJ1-4; 8 nucleotides line up with TRBD1. Germline CDR1 and CDR2: SGHRS and YFSETQ. The V gene end was trimmed by 1 base and the J gene end by 8 bases; junction bases not matched to a gene: 1. CDR3 length: 13 residues. CDR3 sequence: CASSLPGGEKLFF. The DNA for the CDR3 is TGCGCCAGCAGCTTGCCAGGGGGCGAAAAACTGTTTTTT. The full variable domain, in which reference TRBV5-1 and TRBJ1-4 provide the parts outside the CDR3, is KAGVTQTPRYLIKTRGQQVTLSCSPISGHRSVSWYQQTPGQGLQFLFEYFSETQRNKGNFPGRFSGRQFSNSRSEMNVSTLELGDSALYLCASSLPGGEKLFFGSGTQLSVL.

The V and J genes are TRBV7-9 and TRBJ2-1; TRBD1 is a possible D gene (5 bases). Germline-derived CDR1 and CDR2 are SEHNR and FQNEAQ (reference sequence). This CDR3 contains 17 residues. V was trimmed by 5 bases and J by 4 bases, leaving 21 bases between them. In DNA form, the CDR3 reads TGTGCCAGCAGCCCCCGAACGACAGCCAAGAATTACAATGAGCAGTTCTTC. Translated: CASSPRTTAKNYNEQFF.

This chain links TRBV7-9 with TRBJ2-5, with D perhaps matching TRBD1 (5 bases). In germline, CDR1 is SEHNR, CDR2 FQNEAQ (reference sequence). CDR3 length equals 13 residues. V was shortened by 2 bases and J by 2 bases, with 6 bases between the two germline ends. The CDR3 bases are TGTGCCAGCAGCTTATACAGGCAAGAGACCCAGTACTTC. Its protein product is CASSLYRQETQYF.

This chain links TRBV5-5 with TRBJ2-2, with D hard to call. The V end was cut by 0 bases, the J end by 3 bases, with 6 bases between. This CDR3 is 14 amino acids long. Germline lookup yields CDR1 SGHKS and CDR2 YYEKEE (reference sequence). CDR3 nucleotides: TGTGCCAGCAGCTTGGTTTCGGACACCGGGGAGCTGTTTTTT. Residues: CASSLVSDTGELFF.

V gene TRBV21-1 combines with J gene TRBJ2-7; the table assigns TRBD1, which was not confirmed against the DNA. TRBV21-1 is a known pseudogene. The CDR3 sequence is 12 residues long. Here the CDR3 DNA reads TGTGCCAGAGACCGGGACAGGACCGAGCAGTACTTC. It yields the protein CARDRDRTEQYF.

This clone was counted a few times. The J gene is TRBJ2-3, the V gene TRBV30; 9 bases match TRBD2. CDR1 and CDR2 (germline): GTSNPN, SVGIG (reference sequence). The CDR3 consists of 12 residues. CDR3 bases: TGTATCAGCGGGGGGCTTGCAGATACGCAGTATTTT. This codes for CISGGLADTQYF.

The chain links TRBV6-6 to TRBJ2-1, with D maybe TRBD2 (6 bases). CDR3 size: 15 residues. The germline V and J ends were trimmed by 6 bases and 0 bases, with 12 bases remaining between them. From germline, CDR1 is MNHNY and CDR2 SVGAGI (reference sequence). The chain's CDR3 is CASSVGTSSYNEQFF. CDR3 nucleotide sequence: TGTGCCAGCAGCGTGGGGACTTCCTCCTACAATGAGCAGTTCTTC.

The chain has TRBV4-1 and TRBJ1-2, with 9 bases lining up with TRBD1. The CDR3 extends over 16 amino acids. Losses at the gene ends were 4 bases for V and 3 bases for J; bases not matched to a gene: 9. The V gene's germline CDR1 is MGHRA and CDR2 YSYEKL. CDR3 region: CASSPGEGQGYYGYTF. The DNA for the CDR3 is TGCGCCAGCAGCCCCGGAGAGGGACAGGGTTACTATGGCTACACCTTC.

The chain links TRBV18 to TRBJ2-5; D not certain. Trimming shortened V by 2 bases and J by 0 bases, and 13 bases separated the two germline ends. CDR1 KGHSH and CDR2 LQKENI come from the germline V gene. The CDR3 has 16 residues. The CDR3 nucleotides are TGTGCCAGCTCACCAGGAACGGGTTGGTACCAAGAGACCCAGTACTTC. Translation: CASSPGTGWYQETQYF.

The rearrangement joins TRBV2 to TRBJ1-5; possible D gene TRBD1, 6 bases. V was shortened by 2 bases and J by 6 bases, with 14 bases between the two germline ends. Germline CDR1 is SNHLY and CDR2 is FYNNEI. The CDR3 runs 15 residues. Here the CDR3 reads CASSERGIRTQPQHF. The CDR3 DNA follows: TGTGCCAGCAGTGAAAGGGGGATCAGGACTCAGCCCCAGCATTTT.

The chain recombines TRBV6-1 with TRBJ2-1, with TRBD2 identical over 10 bases. Germline CDR1 reads MNHNS; CDR2 reads SASEGT. Unmatched junction bases numbered 5, after V lost 2 bases and J lost 4 bases. This CDR3 comprises 16 residues. CDR3: CASSEPSSGGYNEQFF. In DNA, the CDR3 is TGTGCCAGCAGTGAACCGAGTAGCGGGGGGTACAATGAGCAGTTCTTC.

The chain carries TRBV7-8 and TRBJ2-3; perhaps TRBD1 as D (6 bases). This CDR3 is 15 amino acids long. V lost 2 bases and J 4 bases, leaving 13 bases between the germline ends. Germline V gene sequence: CDR1 SGHVS, CDR2 FQNEAQ. The CDR3 region has the DNA TGTGCCAGCAGCTTAACAGGGAAATATGCAGATACGCAGTATTTT. Its protein is CASSLTGKYADTQYF.

This sequence joins TRBV9 and TRBJ2-3, with 8 bases matching TRBD2. This CDR3 contains 17 residues. CDR1 is SGDLS, CDR2 YYNGEE, per germline. J was trimmed by 10 bases and V by 3 bases; bases with no gene match: 19. The CDR3 sequence: CASSERSGTRRGGAQYF. CDR3 sequence (DNA): TGTGCCAGCAGCGAAAGATCCGGGACTAGGCGCGGAGGGGCGCAGTATTTT.

Only a few counts were recorded for this clone. DNA of the CDR3: TGCGCCAGCAGCCAAGTAAGAGTTAGCCACGAGCAGTACTTC. Translating gives CASSQVRVSHEQYF. This rearrangement joins TRBV4-1 to TRBJ2-7; D is unresolved. This CDR3 has 14 amino acids. Germline CDR1 and CDR2: MGHRA and YSYEKL. Between the trimmed V and J ends, which lost 1 base and 5 bases, there was a span of 12 bases.

This chain connects TRBV7-8 to TRBJ2-2; D is perhaps TRBD2 (5 bases). V was cut by 5 bases and J by 1 base, with 14 bases left in between. The CDR3 length is 16 residues. Germline loops: CDR1 SGHVS, CDR2 FQNEAQ. CDR3 coding DNA: TGTGCCAGCAGCCGGTTAAGCGGAGGGAACACCGGGGAGCTGTTTTTT. It is translated as CASSRLSGGNTGELFF.

The chain combines TRBV11-2 with TRBJ1-3; D unresolved. Trimming cost V 7 bases and J 0 bases, with 13 bases left between them. The CDR3 runs 15 residues. Germline lookup yields CDR1 SGHAT and CDR2 FQNNGV. The CDR3: CASTISENSGNTIYF. CDR3 sequence (DNA): TGTGCCAGCACAATATCTGAGAACTCTGGAAACACCATATATTTT.

The J gene is TRBJ2-3, the V gene TRBV9; 8 nucleotides match TRBD2. This CDR3 comprises 15 residues. V dropped 7 bases and J dropped 0; count of bases not matched to a gene: 7. Germline V CDR1 and CDR2: SGDLS, YYNGEE. The CDR3 protein is CASSSPGGSTDTQYF. Here the CDR3 DNA reads TGTGCCAGCTCTTCTCCGGGGGGGAGCACAGATACGCAGTATTTT.

The rearrangement uses TRBV11-2 and TRBJ2-2; a weak D match, TRBD1 (5 bases). V was shortened by 3 bases and J by 5 bases, with 10 bases between the two germline ends. The CDR3 runs 14 residues. From germline, CDR1 is SGHAT and CDR2 FQNNGV. The CDR3 region is CASSFASGTGELFF. CDR3 DNA sequence: TGTGCCAGCAGCTTTGCCTCAGGGACCGGGGAGCTGTTTTTT.

The V gene is TRBV6-2 or TRBV6-3, the J gene TRBJ2-7; no reliable D call. CDR1 and CDR2 from the germline V gene are MNHEY and SVGEGT. V lost 5 bases to trimming and J lost 2 bases, with 7 bases between them. This CDR3 has 12 amino acids. CDR3 nucleotides: TGTGCCAGCAGTCGACGGGCCTACGAGCAGTACTTC. Protein sequence: CASSRRAYEQYF.

The genes are TRBV9 and TRBJ2-1, with D unresolved. Germline V gene lookup returns CDR1 SGDLS and CDR2 YYNGEE. The CDR3 has 12 amino acids. V was shortened by 0 bases and J by 8 bases, with 6 bases between the two germline ends. The CDR3 here is CASSVGHYEQFF. The CDR3 region has the DNA TGTGCCAGCAGCGTAGGACATTATGAGCAGTTCTTC.